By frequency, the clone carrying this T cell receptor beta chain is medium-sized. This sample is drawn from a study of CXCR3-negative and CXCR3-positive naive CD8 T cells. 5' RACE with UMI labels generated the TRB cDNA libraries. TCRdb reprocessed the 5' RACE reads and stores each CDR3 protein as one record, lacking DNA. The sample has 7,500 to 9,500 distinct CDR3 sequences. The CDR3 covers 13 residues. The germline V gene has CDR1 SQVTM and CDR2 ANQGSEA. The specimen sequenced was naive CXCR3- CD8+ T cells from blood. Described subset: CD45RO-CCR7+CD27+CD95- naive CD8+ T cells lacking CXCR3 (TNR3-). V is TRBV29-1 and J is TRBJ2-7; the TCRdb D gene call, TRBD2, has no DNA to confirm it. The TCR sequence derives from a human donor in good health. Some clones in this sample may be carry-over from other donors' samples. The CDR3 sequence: CSVEDSGGDEQYF.